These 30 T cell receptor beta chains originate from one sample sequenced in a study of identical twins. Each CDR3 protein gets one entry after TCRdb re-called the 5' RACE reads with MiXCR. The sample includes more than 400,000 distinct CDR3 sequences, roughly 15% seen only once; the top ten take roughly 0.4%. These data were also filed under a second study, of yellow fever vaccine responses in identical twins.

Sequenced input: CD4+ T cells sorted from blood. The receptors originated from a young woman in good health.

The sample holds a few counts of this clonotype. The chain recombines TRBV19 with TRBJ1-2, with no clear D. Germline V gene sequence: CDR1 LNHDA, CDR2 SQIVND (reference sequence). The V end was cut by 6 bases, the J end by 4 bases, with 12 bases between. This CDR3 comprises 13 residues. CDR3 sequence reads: CASRPIAFYGYTF. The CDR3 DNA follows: TGTGCCAGTAGACCGATAGCTTTCTATGGCTACACCTTC. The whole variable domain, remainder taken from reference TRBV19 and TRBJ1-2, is DGGITQSPKYLFRKEGQNVTLSCEQNLNHDAMYWYRQDPGQGLRLIYYSQIVNDFQKGDIAEGYSVSREKKESFPLTVTSAQKNPTAFYLCASRPIAFYGYTFGSGTRLTVV.

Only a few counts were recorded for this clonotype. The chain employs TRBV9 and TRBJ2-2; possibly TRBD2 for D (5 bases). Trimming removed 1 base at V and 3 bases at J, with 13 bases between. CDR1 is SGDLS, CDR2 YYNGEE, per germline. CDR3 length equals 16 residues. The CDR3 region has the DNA TGTGCCAGCAGCGTATCTGACCTAGCCCACACCGGGGAGCTGTTTTTT. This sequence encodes CASSVSDLAHTGELFF.

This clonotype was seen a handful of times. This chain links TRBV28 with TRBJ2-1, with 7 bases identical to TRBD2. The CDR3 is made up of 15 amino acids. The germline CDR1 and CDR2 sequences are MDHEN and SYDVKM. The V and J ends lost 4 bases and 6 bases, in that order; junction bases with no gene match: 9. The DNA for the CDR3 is TGTGCCAGCAGTTCATCCGGGGGGTCTCTCAATGAGCAGTTCTTC. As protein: CASSSSGGSLNEQFF. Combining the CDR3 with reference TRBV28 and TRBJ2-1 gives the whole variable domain DVKVTQSSRYLVKRTGEKVFLECVQDMDHENMFWYRQDPGLGLRLIYFSYDVKMKEKGDIPEGYSVSREKKERFSLILESASTNQTSMYLCASSSSGGSLNEQFFGPGTRLTVL.

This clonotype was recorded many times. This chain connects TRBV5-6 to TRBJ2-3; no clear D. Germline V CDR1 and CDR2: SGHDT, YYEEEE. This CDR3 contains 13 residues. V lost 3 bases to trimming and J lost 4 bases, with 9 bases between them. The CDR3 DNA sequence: TGTGCCAGCAGCTCGGAGAAGGCAGATACGCAGTATTTT. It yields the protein CASSSEKADTQYF.

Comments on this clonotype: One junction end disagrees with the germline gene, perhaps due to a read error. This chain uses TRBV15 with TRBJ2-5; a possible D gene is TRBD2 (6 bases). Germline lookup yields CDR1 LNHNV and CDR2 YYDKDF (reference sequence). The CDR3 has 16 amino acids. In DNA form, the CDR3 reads TGTCCCACCAGCAGACATGGAGGGCAGACACAAGAGACCCAGTACTTC. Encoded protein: CPTSRHGGQTQETQYF.

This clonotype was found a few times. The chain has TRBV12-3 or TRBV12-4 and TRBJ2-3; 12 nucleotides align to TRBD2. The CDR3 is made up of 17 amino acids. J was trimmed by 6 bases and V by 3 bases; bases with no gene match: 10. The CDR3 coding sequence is TGTGCCAGCAGTTTGTCGGGACTAGCGGGTCATGGGGATACGCAGTATTTT. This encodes CASSLSGLAGHGDTQYF.

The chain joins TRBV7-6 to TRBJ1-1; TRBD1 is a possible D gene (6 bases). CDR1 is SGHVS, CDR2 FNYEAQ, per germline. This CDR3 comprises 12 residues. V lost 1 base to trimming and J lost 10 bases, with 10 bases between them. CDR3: CASSLGTGRAFF. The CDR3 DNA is TGTGCCAGCAGCTTAGGCACAGGGCGAGCTTTCTTT.

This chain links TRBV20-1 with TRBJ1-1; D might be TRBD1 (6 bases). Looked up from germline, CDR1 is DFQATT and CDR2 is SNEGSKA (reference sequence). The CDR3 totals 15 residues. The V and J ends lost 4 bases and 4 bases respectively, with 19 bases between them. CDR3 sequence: CSANRDTQMGTEAFF. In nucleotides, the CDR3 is TGCAGTGCTAACCGGGACACCCAAATGGGCACTGAAGCTTTCTTT.

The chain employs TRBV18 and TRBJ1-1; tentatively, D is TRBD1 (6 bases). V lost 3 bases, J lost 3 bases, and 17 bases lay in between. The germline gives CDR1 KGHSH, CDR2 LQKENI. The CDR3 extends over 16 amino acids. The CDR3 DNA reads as TGTGCCAGCTCACCCCTACTAGGGGGTACGGACACTGAAGCTTTCTTT. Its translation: CASSPLLGGTDTEAFF. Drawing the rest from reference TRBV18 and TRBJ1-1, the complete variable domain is NAGVMQNPRHLVRRRGQEARLRCSPMKGHSHVYWYRQLPEEGLKFMVYLQKENIIDESGMPKERFSAEFPKEGPSILRIQQVVRGDSAAYFCASSPLLGGTDTEAFFGQGTRLTVV.

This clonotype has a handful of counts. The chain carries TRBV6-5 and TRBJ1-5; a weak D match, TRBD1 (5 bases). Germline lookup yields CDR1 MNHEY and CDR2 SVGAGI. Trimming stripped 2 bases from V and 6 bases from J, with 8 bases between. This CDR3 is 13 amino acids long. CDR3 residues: CASSYKGFQPQHF. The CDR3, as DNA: TGTGCCAGCAGTTACAAGGGGTTTCAGCCCCAGCATTTT.

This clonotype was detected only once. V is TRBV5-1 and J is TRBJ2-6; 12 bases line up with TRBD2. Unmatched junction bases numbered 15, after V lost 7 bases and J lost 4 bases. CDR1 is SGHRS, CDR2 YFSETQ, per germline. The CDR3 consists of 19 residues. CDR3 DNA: TGCGCCAGCTCTCCCCGGACTAGCGGGGTCCCCTCCGGGGCCAACGTCCTGACTTTC. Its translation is CASSPRTSGVPSGANVLTF. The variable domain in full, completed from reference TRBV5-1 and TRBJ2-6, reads KAGVTQTPRYLIKTRGQQVTLSCSPISGHRSVSWYQQTPGQGLQFLFEYFSETQRNKGNFPGRFSGRQFSNSRSEMNVSTLELGDSALYLCASSPRTSGVPSGANVLTFGAGSRLTVL.

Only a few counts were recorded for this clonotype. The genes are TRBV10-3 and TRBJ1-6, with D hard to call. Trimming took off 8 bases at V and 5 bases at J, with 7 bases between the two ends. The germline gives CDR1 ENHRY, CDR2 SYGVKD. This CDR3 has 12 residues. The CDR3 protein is CAIRKDNSPLHF. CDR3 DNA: TGTGCCATCCGGAAGGATAATTCACCCCTCCACTTT.

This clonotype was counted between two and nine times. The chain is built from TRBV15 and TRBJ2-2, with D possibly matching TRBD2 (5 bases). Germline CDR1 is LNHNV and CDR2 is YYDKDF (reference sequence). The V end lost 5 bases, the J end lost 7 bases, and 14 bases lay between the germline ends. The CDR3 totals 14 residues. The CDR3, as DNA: TGTGCCACCAGCCATCGGTCCGGAGGCGGGGAGCTGTTTTTT. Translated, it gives CATSHRSGGGELFF.

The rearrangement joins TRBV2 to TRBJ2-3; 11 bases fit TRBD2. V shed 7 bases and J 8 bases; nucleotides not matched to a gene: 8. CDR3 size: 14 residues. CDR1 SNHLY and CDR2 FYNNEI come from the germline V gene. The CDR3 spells CASKTSGSGGTQYF. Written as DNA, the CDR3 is TGTGCCAGCAAAACTAGCGGGAGTGGGGGTACGCAGTATTTT.

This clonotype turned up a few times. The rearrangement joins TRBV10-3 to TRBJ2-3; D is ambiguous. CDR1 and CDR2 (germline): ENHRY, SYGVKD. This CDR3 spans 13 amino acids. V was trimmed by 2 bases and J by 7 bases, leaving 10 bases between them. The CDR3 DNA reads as TGTGCCATCAGTGAGGGAGAGGCCAATACGCAGTATTTT. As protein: CAISEGEANTQYF.

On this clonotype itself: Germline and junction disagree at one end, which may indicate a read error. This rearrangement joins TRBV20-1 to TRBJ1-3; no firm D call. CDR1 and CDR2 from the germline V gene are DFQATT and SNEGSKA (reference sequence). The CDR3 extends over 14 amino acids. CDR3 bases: TGCAGTGCTAGAGGGCAGAGCTCTGGAAACACCACATATTTT. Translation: CSARGQSSGNTTYF.

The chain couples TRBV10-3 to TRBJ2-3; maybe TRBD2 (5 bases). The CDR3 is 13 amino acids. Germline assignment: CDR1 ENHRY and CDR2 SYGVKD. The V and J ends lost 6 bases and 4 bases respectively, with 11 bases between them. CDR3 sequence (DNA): TGTGCCATCAGCGGAGGCATTCCAGATACGCAGTATTTT. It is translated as CAISGGIPDTQYF.

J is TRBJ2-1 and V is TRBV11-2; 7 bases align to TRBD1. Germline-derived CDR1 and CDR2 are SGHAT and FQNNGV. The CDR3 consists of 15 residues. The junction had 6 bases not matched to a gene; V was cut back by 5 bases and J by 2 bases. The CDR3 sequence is CASSPTGTAYNEQFF. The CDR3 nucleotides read TGTGCCAGCAGCCCGACCGGGACAGCCTACAATGAGCAGTTCTTC.

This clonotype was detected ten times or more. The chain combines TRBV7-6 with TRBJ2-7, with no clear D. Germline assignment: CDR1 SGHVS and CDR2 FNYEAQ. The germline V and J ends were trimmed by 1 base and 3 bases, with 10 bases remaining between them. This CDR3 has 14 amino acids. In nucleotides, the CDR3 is TGTGCCAGCAGCTTAGACGTGGGGAACTACGAGCAGTACTTC. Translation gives CASSLDVGNYEQYF.

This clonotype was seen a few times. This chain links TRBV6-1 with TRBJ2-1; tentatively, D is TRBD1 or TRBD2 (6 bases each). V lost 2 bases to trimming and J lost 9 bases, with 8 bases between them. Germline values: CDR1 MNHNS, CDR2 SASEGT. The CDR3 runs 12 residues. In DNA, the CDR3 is TGTGCCAGCAGTGAAAGGGGGGTTGAGCAGTTCTTC. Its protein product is CASSERGVEQFF.

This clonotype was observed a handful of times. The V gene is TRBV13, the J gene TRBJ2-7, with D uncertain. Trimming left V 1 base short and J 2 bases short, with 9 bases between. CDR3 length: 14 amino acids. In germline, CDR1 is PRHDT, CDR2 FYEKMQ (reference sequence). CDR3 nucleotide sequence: TGTGCCAGCAGCTTAGTACAGATCCCCTACGAGCAGTACGTC. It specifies CASSLVQIPYEQYV.

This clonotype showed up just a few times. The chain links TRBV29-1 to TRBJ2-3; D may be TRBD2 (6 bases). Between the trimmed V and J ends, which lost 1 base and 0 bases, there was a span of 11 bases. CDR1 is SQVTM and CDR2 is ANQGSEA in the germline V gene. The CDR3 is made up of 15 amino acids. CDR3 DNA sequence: TGCAGCGTTGAAGGGGGGACTTCAAGCACAGATACGCAGTATTTT. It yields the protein CSVEGGTSSTDTQYF.

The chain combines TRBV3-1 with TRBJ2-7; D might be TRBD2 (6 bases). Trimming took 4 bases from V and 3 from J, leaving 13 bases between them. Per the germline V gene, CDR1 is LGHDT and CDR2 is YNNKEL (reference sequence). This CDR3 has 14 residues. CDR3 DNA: TGTGCCAGCAGCCCGGCGGGACGGCACTACGAGCAGTACTTC. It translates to CASSPAGRHYEQYF.

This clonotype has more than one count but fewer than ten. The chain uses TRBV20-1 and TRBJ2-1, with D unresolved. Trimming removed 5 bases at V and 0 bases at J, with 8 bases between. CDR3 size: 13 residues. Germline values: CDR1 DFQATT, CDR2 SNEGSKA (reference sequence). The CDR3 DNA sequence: TGCAGTGCTCCGGCGAGCTCCTACAATGAGCAGTTCTTC. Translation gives CSAPASSYNEQFF.

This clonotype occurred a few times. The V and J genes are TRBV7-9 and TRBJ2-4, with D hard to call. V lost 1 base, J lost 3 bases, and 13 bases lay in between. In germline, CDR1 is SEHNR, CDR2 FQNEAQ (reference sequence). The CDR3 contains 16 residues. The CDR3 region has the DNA TGTGCCAGCAGCTTAGTTCGGGCGGTTGGCAAAAACATTCAGTACTTC. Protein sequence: CASSLVRAVGKNIQYF.

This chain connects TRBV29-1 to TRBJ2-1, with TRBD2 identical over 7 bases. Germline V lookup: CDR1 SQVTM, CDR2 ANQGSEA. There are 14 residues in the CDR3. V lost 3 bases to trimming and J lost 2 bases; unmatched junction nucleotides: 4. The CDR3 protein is CSVERGSTYNEQFF. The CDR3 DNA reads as TGCAGCGTTGAGCGCGGGAGTACCTACAATGAGCAGTTCTTC.

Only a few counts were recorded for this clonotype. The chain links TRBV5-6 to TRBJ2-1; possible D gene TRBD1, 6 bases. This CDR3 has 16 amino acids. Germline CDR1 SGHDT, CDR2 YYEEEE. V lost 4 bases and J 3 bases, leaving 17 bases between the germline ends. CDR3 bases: TGTGCCAGCAGCACCCCACAGGGTTTAAGCTACAATGAGCAGTTCTTC. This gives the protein CASSTPQGLSYNEQFF.

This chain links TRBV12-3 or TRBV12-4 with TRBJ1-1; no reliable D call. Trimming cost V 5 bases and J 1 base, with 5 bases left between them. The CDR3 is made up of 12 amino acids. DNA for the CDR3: TGTGCCAGCAGTCCCCAGAACACTGAAGCTTTCTTT. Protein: CASSPQNTEAFF.

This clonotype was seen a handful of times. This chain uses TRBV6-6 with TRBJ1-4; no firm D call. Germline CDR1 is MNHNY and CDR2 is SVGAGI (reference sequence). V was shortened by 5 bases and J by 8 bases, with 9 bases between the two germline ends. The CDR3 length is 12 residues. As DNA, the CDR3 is TGTGCCAGCAGTAACGACGCAGAAAAACTGTTTTTT. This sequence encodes CASSNDAEKLFF.

The DNA for the CDR3 is TGTGCCAGCATTGGTTGGGGGGAGTCGGATGAGCAGTTCTTC. Its translation is CASIGWGESDEQFF. V and J are TRBV2 and TRBJ2-1; D may be TRBD2 (6 bases). There are 14 residues in the CDR3. In germline, CDR1 is SNHLY, CDR2 FYNNEI. Deletions cut 7 bases from V and 8 bases from J, with 18 bases between.